The 14 T cell receptor beta chains reported below all come from one sample, sequenced in a study of shared clonotypes between healthy human individuals. Clones were sequenced by immunoSEQ multiplex PCR, and TCRdb holds only the in-frame ones, with some missing. The top ten clones hold approximately 0.35% of a sample with 2 million to 3 million clones, 90% to 95% of them seen once. Material for sequencing was naive CD4+ T cells from PBMCs. Subset described: CD45RA+ positively selected. The receptors shown here come from a man younger than 35 in good health. Some clones in this sample may be carry-over from other donors' samples.

The gene calls are TRBV4-2 and TRBJ2-1; 9 bases agree with TRBD2. J gave up 6 bases and V 0 bases, and 9 bases lay outside the gene matches. The CDR3 length is 17 residues. Germline loops: CDR1 LGHNA, CDR2 YNFKEQ. The CDR3 protein is CASSQDLAGESGNEQFF. The DNA for the CDR3 is TGTGCCAGCAGCCAAGATTTAGCGGGAGAATCCGGCAATGAGCAGTTCTTC.

Note on this clone: Other DNA sequences in this sample translate to the same CDR3. In DNA, the CDR3 is TGTGCCAGCAGACTGAACACTGAAGCTTTCTTT. It is translated as CASRLNTEAFF. The rearrangement uses TRBV6-5 and TRBJ1-1, with D hard to call. V was pared by 6 bases and J by 0 bases, with 2 bases between. Germline CDR1 is MNHEY and CDR2 is SVGAGI. This CDR3 has 11 amino acids.

Concerning this clone itself: Other DNA sequences of this sample code for an identical CDR3. V and J are TRBV20-1 and TRBJ2-1; D ambiguous. There are 10 residues in the CDR3. V was cut by 5 bases and J by 5 bases, with 4 bases left in between. Germline CDR1 and CDR2: DFQATT and SNEGSKA (reference sequence). CDR3 sequence reads: CSAPHNEQFF. The CDR3 DNA follows: TGCAGTGCTCCGCACAATGAGCAGTTCTTC.

In this sample, this clone turned up once. J is TRBJ1-5 and V is TRBV5-6; D is unresolved. Germline V gene data show CDR1 as SGHDT and CDR2 as YYEEEE. The CDR3 contains 14 residues. V was trimmed by 0 bases and J by 4 bases, leaving 8 bases between them. Written as DNA, the CDR3 is TGTGCCAGCAGCTTGGTGTCAGCGAATCAGCCCCAGCATTTT. Translated: CASSLVSANQPQHF.

The CDR3 nucleotides read TGTGCCAGCAGTGAATGGGGGCGAGAGACCCAGTACTTC. Residues: CASSEWGRETQYF. This chain connects TRBV2 to TRBJ2-5; weak D call: TRBD1 (6 bases). This CDR3 region has 13 residues. V lost 2 bases and J 4 bases, leaving 8 bases between the germline ends. CDR1 is SNHLY and CDR2 is FYNNEI in the germline V gene.

This chain joins TRBV7-9 and TRBJ2-7, with a tentative D call TRBD2 (6 bases). The CDR3 is 14 amino acids. Germline V gene lookup returns CDR1 SEHNR and CDR2 FQNEAQ (reference sequence). Trimming removed 0 bases at V and 6 bases at J, with 12 bases between. CDR3 nucleotide sequence: TGTGCCAGCAGCTTAGCTGGAGGGTTACGCGAGCAGTACTTC. The encoded protein is CASSLAGGLREQYF. The full variable domain, in which reference TRBV7-9 and TRBJ2-7 provide the parts outside the CDR3, is DTGVSQNPRHKITKRGQNVTFRCDPISEHNRLYWYRQTLGQGPEFLTYFQNEAQLEKSRLLSDRFSAERPKGSFSTLEIQRTEQGDSAMYLCASSLAGGLREQYFGPGTRLTVT.

This clone was observed once. This chain uses TRBV30 with TRBJ1-4; D is possibly TRBD1 (6 bases). Germline-derived CDR1 and CDR2 are GTSNPN and SVGIG (reference sequence). V was shortened by 2 bases and J by 8 bases, with 12 bases between the two germline ends. The CDR3 is made up of 13 amino acids. Written as DNA, the CDR3 is TGTGCCTGGAGTAGCAGGGGTGGGGAAAAACTGTTTTTT. Protein: CAWSSRGGEKLFF.

This clone was observed once. This rearrangement joins TRBV9 to TRBJ2-1; the match to TRBD1 covers 8 bases. The CDR3 consists of 15 residues. V shed 3 bases, J shed 5 bases, and the junction held 7 bases outside the gene matches. Germline CDR1 and CDR2: SGDLS and YYNGEE. CDR3 DNA sequence: TGTGCCAGCAGCGCTGGACAGGGACCAAACAATGAGCAGTTCTTC. Its protein is CASSAGQGPNNEQFF.

The chain couples TRBV4-1 to TRBJ2-1; 13 positions match TRBD2. Trimming at V came to 4 bases and at J to 8 bases, leaving 11 bases not matched to a gene. The length of the CDR3 is 17 residues. Looked up from germline, CDR1 is MGHRA and CDR2 is YSYEKL. CDR3 residues: CASSRGLAGAGGDEQFF. CDR3 nucleotide sequence: TGCGCCAGCAGCCGCGGACTAGCGGGAGCTGGGGGGGATGAGCAGTTCTTC.

V is TRBV9 and J is TRBJ2-7; 8 positions match TRBD2. Germline V gene sequence: CDR1 SGDLS, CDR2 YYNGEE. V lost 4 bases to trimming and J lost 4 bases; unmatched junction nucleotides: 7. This CDR3 contains 14 residues. CDR3: CASSPQAGGYEQYF. CDR3 bases: TGTGCCAGCAGCCCTCAGGCGGGGGGATACGAGCAGTACTTC.

V usage is TRBV6-4 and J usage is TRBJ2-2; D not certain. Trimming removed 0 bases from V and 5 bases from J, with 13 bases in between. CDR1 and CDR2 (germline): MRHNA, SNTAGT. The CDR3 totals 16 residues. CDR3 protein: CASSDSRRARTGELFF. Written as DNA, the CDR3 is TGTGCCAGCAGTGACTCGCGTAGGGCGAGGACCGGGGAGCTGTTTTTT.

The rearrangement links TRBV19 to TRBJ1-1; D may be TRBD1 (5 bases). The V gene's germline CDR1 is LNHDA and CDR2 SQIVND (reference sequence). CDR3 length equals 13 residues. Trimming cost V 6 bases and J 11 bases, with 19 bases left between them. The CDR3 loop reads CASSENPGTSAFF. The DNA of the CDR3 is TGTGCCAGTAGCGAAAACCCTGGGACCTCGGCTTTCTTT.

The J gene is TRBJ2-2, the V gene TRBV7-9; D assignment may be TRBD1 or TRBD2 (5 bases each). The CDR3 spans 15 residues. Germline assignment: CDR1 SEHNR and CDR2 FQNEAQ (reference sequence). Trimming left V 2 bases short and J 3 bases short, with 10 bases between. Here the CDR3 reads CASSLRDGDTGELFF. CDR3 sequence (DNA): TGTGCCAGCAGCTTAAGGGACGGAGACACCGGGGAGCTGTTTTTT.

This sequence joins TRBV5-4 and TRBJ2-5; 9 bases map to TRBD1. The J call is doubtful: the DNA matches TRBJ2-7 better. The germline V gene has CDR1 SGHNT and CDR2 YYREEE (reference sequence). This CDR3 is 16 amino acids long. In DNA, the CDR3 is TGTGCCAGCGCTTGGGGTGCCGGGACAGGGAGGTACGAGCAGTACTTC. Protein: CASAWGAGTGRYEQYF.